The present T cell receptor beta chain was sequenced within a study of long-term antiretroviral therapy in people with HIV (dated by TCRdb to 2022 to 2024). Context from the whole study: Collection of the earliest samples took place about a decade ahead of the 2015 WHO recommendation for immediate ART, at a time when ART was typically delayed until CD4 counts fell. Of the 25 to 30 participants with HIV, ten to eleven were female. A total of over 150 cryopreserved PBMC samples came from a few dozen adults with confirmed HIV infection and were collected serially over a mean of about six years (range 1-12). No cross-contamination during QIAcube processing was shown when test extractions of a monoclonal T-cell line were performed alongside some 33 polyclonal samples. A retrospective serial study tested whether ART initiation and durable HIV suppression were associated with changes in peripheral blood TRB repertoire composition and diversity.

Trimming accounts for 2 bases at V and 7 bases at J, while the number of junction bases matched to no gene is 11. CDR1 and CDR2, per the germline V gene (reference sequence), are LNHNV and YYDKDF. From the cysteine up to the phenylalanine, the CDR3 has a length of 15 residues. The read is trimmed to its CDR3 DNA, 45 bases read in frame from base 1. The immunoSEQ hsTCRB v3.0 assay was used at survey level resolution to sequence the TRB variable region. A depth of roughly 40,000-50,000 T-cell genomes per sample was targeted for TRB sequencing. TRB libraries were pooled and sequenced on an Illumina MiSeq using a v3 150-cycle kit. On the authors' methods: Repertoire analysis was run in R within a reproducible Nextflow workflow that covered QC, data transformation and analysis. LymphoSeq2, an R package for AIRR-Seq data exploration, was used to implement custom analyses. A few samples yielding fewer than 5000 total TRB sequences were excluded, leaving 150 to 200 analyzed HIV repertoires. Among the approximately 180 retained HIV repertoires, approximately 57 were collected before ART initiation and approximately 130 were collected after ART initiation. Repertoires were downsampled to 5000 TRB nucleotide sequences, with summary statistics averaged over 100 downsampling iterations. Only TRB sequences with CDR3 regions of at least seven amino acids were retained for analysis. Diversity was measured with a Shannon entropy-derived clonality score and the Gini coefficient. Repertoire networks linked the top 5000 CDR3 amino acid sequences whenever two sequences differed by an edit distance of one. For TRB CDR3 amino acid sequences, GLIPH2 was used to predict antigen specificity groups and MHC restriction. To flag known CMV, EBV, HIV or tissue antigen associations, CDR3 amino acid sequences were matched against VDJdb and McPAS-TCR. Pre-ART, post-ART and control groups were compared with Wilcoxon signed-rank tests and Holm-Bonferroni correction. TCRdb mirrors the immuneACCESS table, restricted to in-frame sequences. Some clones are absent from its copies; in checked studies, under half trace to an unresolved V gene, and the reason for the others is unknown. D and trimming come from the DNA, and the V and J calls and clone size come from that table. This sample holds 19,000 or so clones; roughly 72% were observed only once. The ten largest clones represent about 6.9% of the sample.

Participants were included only if at least one PBMC sample before ART initiation and at least two post-ART samples were available. Treatment was received in the United States of America by all participants with HIV. Before DNA extraction, cryopreserved samples containing about 0.9-10 million PBMC were thawed and washed. At the time of the earliest PBMC sample for each participant with HIV, ages ranged from about 23 to 60 years. Each participant contributed PBMC samples from 1-4 timepoints before ART initiation and 2-8 timepoints after ART initiation, with a median of 7 samples. Serial HIV viral load, CD4+ T-cell count, ART history and demographic data were obtained for every participant. A Qiagen kit on a QIAcube was used to extract genomic DNA from unsorted PBMC, with samples processed in batches of 12. Details on this clone: Its antigen target is currently unknown. Base-call qualities are not available, and no considerably larger clone is one nucleotide away.

On the study overall, not on this receptor specifically: Starting ART was linked to a significant rise in TRB diversity, yet even with long-term ART the diversity remained significantly lower than in transplant donor controls. Expanded TRB clones identified before ART initiation dominated the repertoire at all time points, although this dominance fluctuated and declined in many PLHIV after ART. Because cell numbers in pre-ART samples were limited, unsorted PBMC were profiled instead of sorted CD4+ and CD8+ T cells. Samples dated from the mid-2000s to the late 2010s, and the ART regimens used may be less effective than current ones. Compared with controls, HIV repertoires had narrower CDR3 length ranges, and the network structure pointed to an antigen-experienced repertoire that shifted only slightly toward naive after ART. Inferences about post-ART repertoire changes are limited because no data were available on ART adherence, viral resistance or therapy changes. Because PBMC availability was limited, only the TCR beta chain was sequenced, with no alpha chain pairing.

This sequence originates from a man between 50 and 59 years old with HIV. The V and J genes are TRBV15 and TRBJ2-7, with 7 bases aligning to TRBD1. The source was unsorted PBMCs, collected 2.2 years after starting antiretroviral therapy. In nucleotide form, the sequence is TGTGCCACCAGCAGACCCCCCGGACTCAGGGGGGAGCAGTACTTC. Its protein is CATSRPPGLRGEQYF.